This record covers a single T cell receptor (beta chain). No antigen is known for it. Nothing much larger sits one base from this clone, and base qualities are not available. TCRbeta CDR3 regions were amplified from genomic DNA using the immunoSEQ Assay, a bias-controlled multiplex PCR. Per the original workflow: The number of nucleated cells in each sample was estimated by amplification of reference gene primers within the assay. To quantify the absolute abundance of each unique TCRbeta CDR3 rearrangement, sequence reads were collapsed and filtered. For each sample, productive Simpson clonality was calculated as the square root of Simpson's diversity index across productive rearrangements. The table was pulled from immuneACCESS by TCRdb, which kept in-frame rearrangements only. Such tables lose some clones; where checked, under half of the loss comes from unresolved V genes, and the rest has no known cause. V and J calls and clone size follow that table, whereas D and trimming were derived from the DNA. This sample comprises 190,000 or so clones, roughly 86% of them detected only once. 2.5% of the sample rests with the top ten.

Including the terminal cysteine and phenylalanine, the CDR3 comprises 13 residues. Only the CDR3 part of the read is kept: 39 bases, read in frame from the first base. The germline V gene gives CDR1 as SNHLY and CDR2 as FYNNEI. The germline ends are 6 bases apart after V is trimmed by 6 bases and J by 0 bases. The collaborating institutions used their own protocols to collect whole blood in K2EDTA tubes. For TCRbeta analysis, collaborators shipped samples as frozen whole blood, isolated PBMCs, or DNA extracted from either of those sample types. This entry belongs to a study of blood T cell repertoires in COVID-19 (dated by TCRdb to the early 2020s). For the wider study: Samples covering the acute and convalescent phases of COVID-19 were provided by collaborators in the United States, Italy and Spain. The samples were drawn from two sources: the first 160 participants of the ongoing ImmuneRACE study, and 1,254 subjects contributed by 6 global collaborators. Where available, HLA class I and class II types were taken from metadata supplied by the sample provider and were not determined by assay-based typing. The material from the prospective study consisted of cDNA or gDNA derived from T cells, B-cell-depleted T cells, or PBMCs. A freely available public database, intended as a resource for researchers studying the immune response to SARS-CoV-2, is where the repertoires were released. Sample metadata almost always included a de-identified subject ID, COVID-19 status, age in years and sex. Subjects who had been exposed to COVID-19, were actively infected with it, or had recovered from it provided the deeply sampled blood TCRbeta repertoires that made up the dataset.

The full study reports these points: How much clinical and demographic metadata was included differed by source and by participant, and the metadata was provided uncurated.

Recombination joined TRBV2 with TRBJ1-5; the D gene lacks a confident call. The TCR originated in a man aged 40-50 years with active or convalescent COVID-19. Material for sequencing was peripheral blood. In nucleotide form, the sequence is TGTGCCAGCAGGGAATATAGCAATCAGCCCCAGCATTTT. It codes for CASREYSNQPQHF.